These 25 T cell receptor beta chains were sequenced from one sample in a study of molecular identifiers for immune sequencing clone quantification. TCRdb called the PCR reads again in MiXCR, with one record for every CDR3 protein. The table includes 300,000 to 400,000 distinct CDR3 sequences, roughly a quarter detected once. Input material: naive CD8+ T cells from blood, with Jurkat cell RNA spiked in. Subset noted: FACS-sorted CD8+CD4-CCR7+CD45RA+ naive T cells. The receptor source for this set is a human donor in good health. Some libraries in this study had Jurkat cell RNA spiked in.

The rearrangement links TRBV28 to TRBJ2-7; D is possibly TRBD2 (6 bases). This CDR3 region has 19 residues. Germline values: CDR1 MDHEN, CDR2 SYDVKM. V gave up 2 bases and J gave up 1 base, with 24 bases separating them. The CDR3 DNA sequence: TGTGCCAGCAGTTTAGCGTACGGGGCTAGCGAAAAGGGGTCCTACGAGCAGTACTTC. This codes for CASSLAYGASEKGSYEQYF. The full variable domain, with the rest looked up from reference TRBV28 and TRBJ2-7, is DVKVTQSSRYLVKRTGEKVFLECVQDMDHENMFWYRQDPGLGLRLIYFSYDVKMKEKGDIPEGYSVSREKKERFSLILESASTNQTSMYLCASSLAYGASEKGSYEQYFGPGTRLTVT.

This clonotype was detected many times. The rearrangement joins TRBV7-9 to TRBJ2-5, with D possibly matching TRBD2 (6 bases). Trimming left V 4 bases short and J 4 bases short, with 19 bases between. Germline CDR1 and CDR2: SEHNR and FQNEAQ (reference sequence). The CDR3 sequence is 16 residues long. CDR3: CASSSPAGYAGETQYF. Written as DNA, the CDR3 is TGTGCCAGCAGCTCCCCGGCGGGGTATGCCGGAGAGACCCAGTACTTC.

Notes on this clonotype: Since a much larger clone is just one base distant, this may be a read error. This chain joins TRBV29-1 and TRBJ1-1; D is undetermined. The V gene lost 6 bases and the J gene lost 2 bases, with 7 bases spanning the gap. Looked up from germline, CDR1 is SQVTM and CDR2 is ANQGSEA. The CDR3 extends over 11 amino acids. CDR3: CSVNGNTEAFF. CDR3 bases: TGCAGCGTCAACGGAAACACTGAAGCTTTCTTT.

This chain connects TRBV19 to TRBJ2-2; 7 bases match TRBD2. The CDR3 extends over 14 amino acids. The V and J ends lost 3 bases and 6 bases, in that order; junction bases with no gene match: 4. The germline V gene encodes CDR1 LNHDA and CDR2 SQIVND (reference sequence). CDR3 coding DNA: TGTGCCAGTAGTATGGGACTACTGGCCGGGGAGCTGTTTTTT. Its protein is CASSMGLLAGELFF.

This clonotype was seen a few times. This chain connects TRBV2 to TRBJ2-7; tentatively, D is TRBD1 (6 bases). Germline V gene lookup returns CDR1 SNHLY and CDR2 FYNNEI. The CDR3 consists of 15 residues. Trimming took off 3 bases at V and 0 bases at J, with 12 bases between the two ends. The CDR3 nucleotides are TGTGCCAGCAGTGACCCGGGACACAACTCCTACGAGCAGTACTTC. Encoded protein: CASSDPGHNSYEQYF.

Ten or more counts support this clonotype. The chain uses TRBV7-6 and TRBJ1-2; a possible D gene is TRBD1 (6 bases). Between the trimmed V and J ends, which lost 4 bases and 2 bases, there was a span of 14 bases. Per the germline V gene, CDR1 is SGHVS and CDR2 is FNYEAQ. There are 15 residues in the CDR3. In DNA form, the CDR3 reads TGTGCCAGCAGCTCGGCGGACAGCAAAAACTATGGCTACACCTTC. Translation: CASSSADSKNYGYTF.

The V and J genes are TRBV2 and TRBJ1-6; D perhaps matches TRBD1 (5 bases). Trimming stripped 0 bases from V and 9 bases from J, with 12 bases between. The CDR3 totals 15 residues. In germline, CDR1 is SNHLY, CDR2 FYNNEI. This CDR3 reads CASSEAGDGFSPLHF. DNA for the CDR3: TGTGCCAGCAGTGAAGCCGGGGACGGCTTTTCACCCCTCCACTTT. Supplemented by reference TRBV2 and TRBJ1-6, the full variable domain reads EPEVTQTPSHQVTQMGQEVILRCVPISNHLYFYWYRQILGQKVEFLVSFYNNEISEKSEIFDDQFSVERPDGSNFTLKIRSTKLEDSAMYFCASSEAGDGFSPLHFGNGTRLTVT.

This chain connects TRBV19 to TRBJ2-3; 7 nucleotides line up with TRBD1. The germline gives CDR1 LNHDA, CDR2 SQIVND (reference sequence). Trimming cost V 5 bases and J 0 bases; bases outside gene matches: 5. This CDR3 spans 15 amino acids. For the CDR3, the DNA is TGTGCCAGTAGTCTGACAGGGCCTAGCACAGATACGCAGTATTTT. Translated, it gives CASSLTGPSTDTQYF.

Notes on this clonotype: A much larger clonotype is one base distant, so this may be a read error. The V and J genes are TRBV5-1 and TRBJ1-1; D is uncertain. This CDR3 has 14 residues. Deletions cut 0 bases from V and 6 bases from J, with 12 bases between. Looked up from germline, CDR1 is SGHRS and CDR2 is YFSETQ. The CDR3 sequence: CASSLEYREAEAFF. The CDR3 DNA sequence: TGCGCCAGCAGCTTGGAATACCGAGAAGCTGAAGCTTTCTTT. Looking up the rest from reference TRBV5-1 and TRBJ1-1 gives the full variable domain: KAGVTQTPRYLIKTRGQQVTLSCSPISGHRSVSWYQQTPGQGLQFLFEYFSETQRNKGNFPGRFSGRQFSNSRSEMNVSTLELGDSALYLCASSLEYREAEAFFGQGTRLTVV.

The V and J genes are TRBV11-2 and TRBJ2-2; D gene ambiguous. Germline lookup yields CDR1 SGHAT and CDR2 FQNNGV. V was pared by 8 bases and J by 4 bases, with 11 bases between. This CDR3 spans 13 amino acids. CDR3 DNA sequence: TGTGCCAGCGGCGAAGACGGCACCGGGGAGCTGTTTTTT. Its translation: CASGEDGTGELFF.

This clonotype has a count of ten or more. This chain uses TRBV20-1 with TRBJ2-2, with D unclear. Trimming shortened V by 5 bases and J by 0 bases, and 7 bases separated the two germline ends. Germline V lookup: CDR1 DFQATT, CDR2 SNEGSKA (reference sequence). The CDR3 consists of 13 residues. This chain's CDR3 is CSAAPANTGELFF. The CDR3 DNA follows: TGCAGTGCTGCCCCAGCGAACACCGGGGAGCTGTTTTTT.

About this clonotype itself: Compared with germline, one end of the junction differs, possibly owing to a read error. The chain combines TRBV4-3 with TRBJ2-1, with unresolved D. This CDR3 is built from 17 residues. Germline V gene data show CDR1 as LGHNA and CDR2 as YSLEER. The CDR3 DNA sequence: TGCGCCAGCAGCCAAGATGGGGTCCTTAGCTCCTACAATGAGCAGCTCTTC. Protein sequence: CASSQDGVLSSYNEQLF.

This clonotype has a single count. The chain combines TRBV20-1 with TRBJ2-7; 7 bases are a match to TRBD2. The V gene's germline CDR1 is DFQATT and CDR2 SNEGSKA (reference sequence). This CDR3 has 14 amino acids. The J segment lost 6 bases and the V segment lost 1 base, leaving 9 bases of the junction unmatched. CDR3 protein: CSARVPAGTCEQYF. The CDR3 DNA sequence: TGCAGTGCTAGAGTTCCAGCGGGGACCTGCGAGCAGTACTTC.

This clonotype showed up many times. The gene calls are TRBV20-1 and TRBJ2-3; the match to TRBD2 covers 10 bases. From germline, CDR1 is DFQATT and CDR2 SNEGSKA (reference sequence). The CDR3 has 13 residues. The CDR3 reads CSSTSGSTDTQYF. CDR3 nucleotides: TGCAGCTCGACTAGCGGGAGCACAGATACGCAGTATTTT.

CDR3 nucleotide sequence: TGTGCCAGCAGCCCGGCCCTTGGAGCCACCCAAGAGACCCAGTACTTC. Residues: CASSPALGATQETQYF. The chain combines TRBV5-5 with TRBJ2-5; D uncertain. Between the trimmed V and J ends, which lost 4 bases and 1 base, there was a span of 17 bases. Germline lookup yields CDR1 SGHKS and CDR2 YYEKEE (reference sequence). The CDR3 contains 16 residues. Variable domain in full (rest from reference TRBV5-5 and TRBJ2-5): DAGVTQSPTHLIKTRGQQVTLRCSPISGHKSVSWYQQVLGQGPQFIFQYYEKEERGRGNFPDRFSARQFPNYSSELNVNALLLGDSALYLCASSPALGATQETQYFGPGTRLLVL.

This clonotype was seen many times. This rearrangement joins TRBV7-9 to TRBJ1-4, with D hard to call. The CDR3 contains 14 residues. CDR1 SEHNR and CDR2 FQNEAQ come from the germline V gene (reference sequence). V gave up 1 base and J gave up 5 bases, with 8 bases separating them. The CDR3 reads CASSLGGGNEKLFF. The CDR3 region has the DNA TGTGCCAGCAGCTTAGGAGGTGGGAATGAAAAACTGTTTTTT.

CDR3 DNA: TGTGCCAGTAATCAAGTCATGGGCACAGATACGCAGTATTTT. As protein: CASNQVMGTDTQYF. The V gene is TRBV19, the J gene TRBJ2-3; D is ambiguous. The CDR3 totals 14 residues. V gave up 7 bases and J gave up 1 base, with 12 bases separating them. Germline V gene sequence: CDR1 LNHDA, CDR2 SQIVND (reference sequence).

On this clonotype: A read error may be the cause here, since a much bigger clone is one base away. The J gene is TRBJ2-6, the V gene TRBV9; D unresolved. V was shortened by 4 bases and J by 0 bases, with 8 bases between the two germline ends. CDR1 and CDR2 (germline): SGDLS, YYNGEE. This CDR3 is 15 amino acids long. The CDR3 region is CASSTPTSGANVLTF. The CDR3 DNA sequence: TGTGCCAGCAGCACCCCGACCTCTGGGGCCAACGTCCTGACTTTC.

Points on this clonotype: This sequence may be a read error, since a much larger clone differs from it by one base. The chain uses TRBV30 and TRBJ2-1; D not resolved. Between the trimmed V and J ends, which lost 0 bases and 5 bases, there was a span of 8 bases. This CDR3 has 13 residues. Germline V lookup: CDR1 GTSNPN, CDR2 SVGIG (reference sequence). The CDR3 DNA sequence: TGTGCCTGGAGTGTAAACCGCCACAATGAGCAGTTCTTC. Its protein product is CAWSVNRHNEQFF. Variable domain in full (rest from reference TRBV30 and TRBJ2-1): SQTIHQWPATLVQPVGSPLSLECTVEGTSNPNLYWYRQAAGRGLQLLFYSVGIGQISSEVPQNLSASRPQDRQFILSSKKLLLSDSGFYLCAWSVNRHNEQFFGPGTRLTVL.

CDR3 nucleotide sequence: TGCGCCAGCAGCCCGGGACAGGGCGTCCACAATGAGCAGTTCTTC. Amino acids: CASSPGQGVHNEQFF. The chain has TRBV4-3 and TRBJ2-1, with TRBD1 matching 9 bases. Germline assignment: CDR1 LGHNA and CDR2 YSLEER. J lost 5 bases, V lost 4 bases, and 6 bases had no gene match. This CDR3 region has 15 residues.

About this clonotype: A much bigger clone sits one base away, suggesting this may be a read error. The final CDR3 position lacks the conserved phenylalanine or tryptophan, pointing to a likely read error. The genes are TRBV12-5 and TRBJ1-1; D gene uncertain. V was shortened by 6 bases and J by 6 bases, with 11 bases between the two germline ends. There are 12 residues in the CDR3. CDR1 is LGHNT and CDR2 is FRNRAP in the germline V gene. CDR3 nucleotide sequence: TGTGCTAGTGGCCCCTCAGCGTCTGAAGCTTTCTCT. Its protein is CASGPSASEAFS.

This clonotype was seen ten or more times. This chain uses TRBV5-5 with TRBJ2-2; 7 nucleotides match TRBD2. J lost 4 bases, V lost 2 bases, and 5 bases had no gene match. This CDR3 region has 15 residues. The germline V gene encodes CDR1 SGHKS and CDR2 YYEKEE (reference sequence). The CDR3 DNA follows: TGTGCCAGCAGCTTTCAGCGGGGATTCACCGGGGAGCTGTTTTTT. Translation gives CASSFQRGFTGELFF.

This clonotype was detected ten times or more. This chain's CDR3 is CASSPRGTGDTEAFF. As DNA, the CDR3 is TGTGCCAGCAGCCCTAGAGGTACAGGGGACACTGAAGCTTTCTTT. The V gene is TRBV7-8, the J gene TRBJ1-1; 7 bases fit TRBD1. Trimming took 5 bases from V and 3 from J; bases not matched to a gene: 9. This CDR3 has 15 residues. Germline V gives CDR1 SGHVS, CDR2 FQNEAQ.

Regarding this clonotype: This may come from a read error, since a much larger clone is one base off. This CDR3 reads CASSLLANNQPQHF. The CDR3 nucleotides read TGTGCCAGCAGTTTATTGGCGAACAATCAGCCCCAGCATTTT. V and J are TRBV28 and TRBJ1-5; D remains unclear. This CDR3 contains 14 residues. The V gene's germline CDR1 is MDHEN and CDR2 SYDVKM. Trimming removed 1 base from V and 3 bases from J, with 7 bases in between.

Details on this clonotype: This may be a read error, as it is one base from a much larger clone. V usage is TRBV3-1 and J usage is TRBJ2-7; 7 nucleotides match TRBD2. This CDR3 comprises 16 residues. The V gene end was trimmed by 4 bases and the J gene end by 0 bases; junction bases not matched to a gene: 9. CDR1 is LGHDT and CDR2 is YNNKEL in the germline V gene (reference sequence). CDR3 nucleotides: TGTGCCAGCAGCCCAGCGGGACCGGTCCCCTCCTACGAGCAGTACTTC. It is translated as CASSPAGPVPSYEQYF.